This T cell receptor (beta chain) was documented in a study of TIL therapy for anti-PD-1-resistant metastatic lung cancer. Time point reported: pre-treatment sample, taken before nivolumab and TIL therapy. The tumor samples were excised metastases, mostly pleural nodules or supraclavicular lymph nodes. The immunoSEQ assay was v3. Only in-frame clones appear in the TCRdb table, and some are missing; sequencing was by immunoSEQ multiplex PCR. The data hold roughly 92,000 clones, with approximately 65% observed a single time. Looked up from germline, CDR1 is SEHNR and CDR2 is FQNEAQ (reference sequence). The CDR3 runs to 13 residues. The V end lost 5 bases, the J end lost 4 bases, and 11 bases lay between the germline ends.

The receptor comes from a person aged 25 to 79 with non-small cell lung cancer. The chain links TRBV7-9 to TRBJ1-2; D unclear. The starting material was tumor tissue, obtained at baseline. In DNA form, the CDR3 reads TGTGCCAGCAGCCAAAGTAAAAGCTATGGCTACACCTTC. The encoded protein is CASSQSKSYGYTF.